These T cell receptor beta chains were read from a single sample in a study of blood T cell repertoires in COVID-19. Sequencing used immunoSEQ multiplex PCR; TCRdb keeps in-frame clones, though not all of them. Among some 400,000 clones listed, approximately 93% were seen once. Sequencing was carried out using PBMCs or T cells enriched from blood (not recorded which). The receptors derive from a woman aged 40 to 50 who had been exposed to COVID-19. Each CDR3 is given with its conserved first and last residue. The order of the fields is J gene, clone size, D gene, V gene, CDR3 DNA, CDR3 protein. D genes are given only for firm matches. Expanded clones are given a class, and other clones once, few, many or no size at all.

J gene: TRBJ2-7; clone size: NA; D gene: NA; V gene: TRBV27; CDR3 DNA: TGTGCCAGCAGTTTATCCCAGGGGTCCCCCTACGAGCAGTACTTC; CDR3 protein: CASSLSQGSPYEQYF
J gene: TRBJ2-1; clone size: few; D gene: NA; V gene: TRBV24-1; CDR3 DNA: TGTGCCACCAGTGACCCCTCCGATCTAGCGCTCCCGGGGGAGCAGTTCTTC; CDR3 protein: CATSDPSDLALPGEQFF
J gene: TRBJ1-5; clone size: NA; D gene: TRBD1; V gene: TRBV30; CDR3 DNA: TGTGCCTGGAGTCGGGACAGGGGGTTCTATAGCAATCAGCCCCAGCATTTT; CDR3 protein: CAWSRDRGFYSNQPQHF
J gene: TRBJ1-1; clone size: NA; D gene: TRBD1; V gene: TRBV11-2; CDR3 DNA: TGTGCCAGCAGCTCAAGACAGGGGAGGAACACTGAAGCTTTCTTT; CDR3 protein: CASSSRQGRNTEAFF
J gene: TRBJ1-1; clone size: NA; D gene: TRBD1; V gene: TRBV15; CDR3 DNA: TGTGCCACCAGCAGAGATCCCCAGGGGGCCCTGAACACTGAAGCTTTCTTT; CDR3 protein: CATSRDPQGALNTEAFF
J gene: TRBJ2-7; clone size: once; D gene: NA; V gene: TRBV7-8; CDR3 DNA: TGTGCCAGCAGCTATGAGGAGCGGGCCTACTACGAGCAGTACTTC; CDR3 protein: CASSYEERAYYEQYF
J gene: TRBJ2-1; clone size: NA; D gene: TRBD2; V gene: TRBV18; CDR3 DNA: TGTGCCAGCTCACCATTTTCCGGGGGGGAGGCCTACAATGAGCAGTTCTTC; CDR3 protein: CASSPFSGGEAYNEQFF
J gene: TRBJ1-1; clone size: NA; D gene: NA; V gene: TRBV7-2; CDR3 DNA: TGTGCCAGCAGCTTGGGCAGGTTGACTGAAGCTTTCTTT; CDR3 protein: CASSLGRLTEAFF
J gene: TRBJ2-1; clone size: NA; D gene: TRBD2; V gene: TRBV7-9; CDR3 DNA: TGTGCCAGCAGCTCCCCTCCACTAGCGGGAGTGAGGAATGAGCAGTTCTTC; CDR3 protein: CASSSPPLAGVRNEQFF
J gene: TRBJ2-4; clone size: NA; D gene: NA; V gene: TRBV7-2; CDR3 DNA: TGTGCCAGCAGCTTAGGGGGGGGCGCAGAGGTGAACATTCAGTACTTC; CDR3 protein: CASSLGGGAEVNIQYF
J gene: TRBJ1-2; clone size: NA; D gene: TRBD1; V gene: TRBV4-3; CDR3 DNA: TGCGCCAGCAGCCAAGAACAGGGGGCGCGCTATGGCTACACCTTC; CDR3 protein: CASSQEQGARYGYTF
J gene: TRBJ1-1; clone size: NA; D gene: TRBD1; V gene: TRBV18; CDR3 DNA: TGTGCCAGCTCACCCACACGACAGGGATCCACTGAAGCTTTCTTT; CDR3 protein: CASSPTRQGSTEAFF
J gene: TRBJ1-1; clone size: NA; D gene: NA; V gene: TRBV5-4; CDR3 DNA: TGTGCCAGCAGCCTCGACCCGGGGAGCACTGAAGCTTTCTTT; CDR3 protein: CASSLDPGSTEAFF
J gene: TRBJ1-1; clone size: NA; D gene: NA; V gene: TRBV7-9; CDR3 DNA: TGTGCCAGCAGCCTAGGGAGGGGTAATTTGAACACTGAAGCTTTCTTT; CDR3 protein: CASSLGRGNLNTEAFF
J gene: TRBJ1-1; clone size: NA; D gene: NA; V gene: TRBV7-9; CDR3 DNA: TGTGCCAAAGGCCTTCCGGGTGAGGGCACTGAAGCTTTCTTT; CDR3 protein: CAKGLPGEGTEAFF
J gene: TRBJ1-1; clone size: NA; D gene: TRBD1; V gene: TRBV29-1; CDR3 DNA: TGCAGCGTCGGGACAGGGGTGGTTTTAAACACTGAAGCTTTCTTT; CDR3 protein: CSVGTGVVLNTEAFF
J gene: TRBJ1-3; clone size: NA; D gene: NA; V gene: TRBV18; CDR3 DNA: TGTGCCAGCTCACCACAGACGGGCTCTGGAAACACCATATATTTT; CDR3 protein: CASSPQTGSGNTIYF
J gene: TRBJ1-1; clone size: NA; D gene: NA; V gene: TRBV6-6; CDR3 DNA: TGTGCCAGCAGTGCGAGACCGAAAAACGACAAAGCTTTCTTT; CDR3 protein: CASSARPKNDKAFF
J gene: TRBJ2-3; clone size: NA; D gene: TRBD2; V gene: TRBV4-2; CDR3 DNA: TGTGCCAGCAGCCAGGACGGGGGGGCCGCAAATACGCAGTATTTT; CDR3 protein: CASSQDGGAANTQYF
J gene: TRBJ2-1; clone size: NA; D gene: NA; V gene: TRBV18; CDR3 DNA: TGTGCCAGCTCACCACGGGCAGAAACCTCCTACAATGAGCAGTTCTTC; CDR3 protein: CASSPRAETSYNEQFF
J gene: TRBJ1-6; clone size: NA; D gene: NA; V gene: TRBV30; CDR3 DNA: TGTGCCTGGAGTGTGGTGCACATTACCTATAATTCACCCCTCCACTTT; CDR3 protein: CAWSVVHITYNSPLHF
J gene: TRBJ1-2; clone size: NA; D gene: NA; V gene: TRBV6-5; CDR3 DNA: TGTGCCAGCCCTGACCTCGGAAGGGGTGGCTACACCTTC; CDR3 protein: CASPDLGRGGYTF
J gene: TRBJ1-1; clone size: NA; D gene: NA; V gene: TRBV5-1; CDR3 DNA: TGCGCCAGCAGCTTGGGGGCAGGGAGGGACACTGAAGCTTTCTTT; CDR3 protein: CASSLGAGRDTEAFF
J gene: TRBJ1-2; clone size: NA; D gene: TRBD1; V gene: TRBV18; CDR3 DNA: TGTGCCAGCTCCCATCCCGGACAGGGGACCAACTATGGCTACACCTTC; CDR3 protein: CASSHPGQGTNYGYTF
J gene: TRBJ1-6; clone size: NA; D gene: TRBD1; V gene: TRBV25-1; CDR3 DNA: TGTGCCAGCAGCGGAGACAGGGAGAATTCACCCCTCCACTTT; CDR3 protein: CASSGDRENSPLHF
J gene: TRBJ1-2; clone size: NA; D gene: TRBD1; V gene: TRBV7-9; CDR3 DNA: TGTGCCAGCAGCTTAGTAATCGGGACAGGGGATGGCTACACCTTC; CDR3 protein: CASSLVIGTGDGYTF
J gene: TRBJ2-1; clone size: NA; D gene: TRBD2; V gene: TRBV6-5; CDR3 DNA: TGTGCCAGCAGTCTCGGACTAGCTTTAGATGAGCAGTTCTTC; CDR3 protein: CASSLGLALDEQFF
J gene: TRBJ1-2; clone size: once; D gene: NA; V gene: TRBV11-3; CDR3 DNA: TGTGCCAGCAGCTTATCGAACTATGGCTACACCTTC; CDR3 protein: CASSLSNYGYTF
J gene: TRBJ1-2; clone size: NA; D gene: NA; V gene: TRBV12-3/TRBV12-4; CDR3 DNA: TGTGCCAGCAAAGATACAGGCCCCGATGGCTACACCTTC; CDR3 protein: CASKDTGPDGYTF
J gene: TRBJ1-2; clone size: NA; D gene: NA; V gene: TRBV6-5; CDR3 DNA: TGTGCCAGCAGTTACTCGACGGGGGGCGTTACGAGTGGCTACACCTTC; CDR3 protein: CASSYSTGGVTSGYTF
J gene: TRBJ1-2; clone size: NA; D gene: TRBD1; V gene: TRBV6-5; CDR3 DNA: TGTGCCAGCAGTATGACAGGGTCCTATGGCTACACCTTC; CDR3 protein: CASSMTGSYGYTF
J gene: TRBJ2-3; clone size: NA; D gene: NA; V gene: TRBV19; CDR3 DNA: TGTGCCAGTAGTATGGTCGGCAGGGGGACTAGCACAGATACGCAGTATTTT; CDR3 protein: CASSMVGRGTSTDTQYF
J gene: TRBJ1-1; clone size: NA; D gene: TRBD1; V gene: TRBV19; CDR3 DNA: TGTGCCAGTAGTCCCGGGACAGCCGGGCCTCAGGTATCGATGAACACTGAAGCTTTCTTT; CDR3 protein: CASSPGTAGPQVSMNTEAFF
J gene: TRBJ1-1; clone size: NA; D gene: NA; V gene: TRBV3-1/TRBV3-2; CDR3 DNA: TGTGCCAGCAGCCAGCTAGAGGGTCAGACTGAAGCTTTCTTT; CDR3 protein: CASSQLEGQTEAFF
J gene: TRBJ1-2; clone size: NA; D gene: TRBD1; V gene: TRBV7-9; CDR3 DNA: TGTGCCAGCAGCCAAACGACAGGGGAGTCAGCTTATGGCTACACCTTC; CDR3 protein: CASSQTTGESAYGYTF
J gene: TRBJ1-2; clone size: NA; D gene: NA; V gene: TRBV5-1; CDR3 DNA: TGCGCCAGCAGCAACACAACCCTCTATGGCTACACCTTC; CDR3 protein: CASSNTTLYGYTF
J gene: TRBJ1-1; clone size: NA; D gene: TRBD1; V gene: TRBV30; CDR3 DNA: TGTGCCTGGAGTGTGTGGGACAGCCGGAACACTGAAGCTTTCTTT; CDR3 protein: CAWSVWDSRNTEAFF
J gene: TRBJ2-3; clone size: NA; D gene: TRBD2; V gene: TRBV3-1/TRBV3-2; CDR3 DNA: TGTGCCAGCAGCCAACCGGGGGGGCCAAGGGATACGCAGTATTTT; CDR3 protein: CASSQPGGPRDTQYF
J gene: TRBJ1-1; clone size: once; D gene: NA; V gene: TRBV20-1; CDR3 DNA: TGCAGTGCTCTACAGGCCCTGGGAGCTTTCTTT; CDR3 protein: CSALQALGAFF
J gene: TRBJ1-1; clone size: NA; D gene: TRBD1; V gene: TRBV30; CDR3 DNA: TGTGCCTGTTCCACAGGGGGGGATTTTGAAGCTTTCTTT; CDR3 protein: CACSTGGDFEAFF
J gene: TRBJ2-5; clone size: NA; D gene: TRBD1; V gene: TRBV7-9; CDR3 DNA: TGTGCCAGCAGCTTAGTCGGACAGGGGGTGGAGACCCAGTACTTC; CDR3 protein: CASSLVGQGVETQYF
J gene: TRBJ2-5; clone size: NA; D gene: NA; V gene: TRBV2; CDR3 DNA: TGTGCCAGCACCGGCGGGTACCAAGAGACCCAGTACTTC; CDR3 protein: CASTGGYQETQYF
J gene: TRBJ1-5; clone size: NA; D gene: TRBD1; V gene: TRBV24-1; CDR3 DNA: TGTGCCACCAGTGGGGGACAGGGTCATCAGCCCCAGCATTTT; CDR3 protein: CATSGGQGHQPQHF
J gene: TRBJ2-7; clone size: NA; D gene: TRBD1; V gene: TRBV7-8; CDR3 DNA: TGTGCCAGCAGCTTAGACCCGGGACAGTCCTACGAGCAGTACTTC; CDR3 protein: CASSLDPGQSYEQYF
J gene: TRBJ2-3; clone size: once; D gene: NA; V gene: TRBV15; CDR3 DNA: TGTGCCACCAGCACCCCTCGCAGGCGGGATCGACATACGCAGTATTTT; CDR3 protein: CATSTPRRRDRHTQYF
J gene: TRBJ1-1; clone size: NA; D gene: NA; V gene: TRBV9; CDR3 DNA: TGTGCCAGCAGCACCGGGAGCATGAACACTGAAGCTTTCTTT; CDR3 protein: CASSTGSMNTEAFF
J gene: TRBJ2-3; clone size: NA; D gene: TRBD1; V gene: TRBV7-8; CDR3 DNA: TGTGCCAGCAGCCTGACCCCCGGACAGGGAAGAACAGATACGCAGTATTTT; CDR3 protein: CASSLTPGQGRTDTQYF
J gene: TRBJ1-1; clone size: NA; D gene: TRBD1; V gene: TRBV14; CDR3 DNA: TGTGCCAGCAGCCCGCGAGGGACAGTGAACACTGAAGCTTTCTTT; CDR3 protein: CASSPRGTVNTEAFF
J gene: TRBJ2-5; clone size: NA; D gene: NA; V gene: TRBV27; CDR3 DNA: TGTGCCAGCAGCACGAGATCAGGATTGTACCAAGAGACCCAGTACTTC; CDR3 protein: CASSTRSGLYQETQYF
J gene: TRBJ1-5; clone size: NA; D gene: TRBD1; V gene: TRBV2; CDR3 DNA: TGTGCCAGCAGTAGGACAGGTAGCAATCAGCCCCAGCATTTT; CDR3 protein: CASSRTGSNQPQHF
J gene: TRBJ2-5; clone size: few; D gene: NA; V gene: TRBV5-5; CDR3 DNA: TGTGCCAGCAGCGGGGGGAGACAAGAGACCCAGTACTTC; CDR3 protein: CASSGGRQETQYF
J gene: TRBJ1-2; clone size: NA; D gene: TRBD1; V gene: TRBV2; CDR3 DNA: TGTGCCAGCAGGTTGGGACAGGCTAACTATGGCTACACCTTC; CDR3 protein: CASRLGQANYGYTF
J gene: TRBJ2-5; clone size: NA; D gene: NA; V gene: TRBV7-8; CDR3 DNA: TGTGCCAGCAGCTTCTTCCAACTAGAGACCCAGTACTTC; CDR3 protein: CASSFFQLETQYF
J gene: TRBJ1-1; clone size: NA; D gene: TRBD1; V gene: TRBV7-2; CDR3 DNA: TGTGCCAGCAGCTGGTCAGGGGGCCGGATGAACACTGAAGCTTTCTTT; CDR3 protein: CASSWSGGRMNTEAFF
J gene: TRBJ2-2; clone size: few; D gene: NA; V gene: TRBV27; CDR3 DNA: TGTGCCAGCAGTTTTAAGGGGAATAGGGCCGGGGAGCTGTTTTTT; CDR3 protein: CASSFKGNRAGELFF
J gene: TRBJ2-5; clone size: NA; D gene: TRBD1; V gene: TRBV5-5; CDR3 DNA: TGTGCCAGCAGCTTGAGACCGGGACAGGGAGGAGAGACCCAGTACTTC; CDR3 protein: CASSLRPGQGGETQYF
J gene: TRBJ1-1; clone size: NA; D gene: NA; V gene: TRBV19; CDR3 DNA: TGTGCCAGTAGTATTAGAGCGGGGGTCACTGAAGCTTTCTTT; CDR3 protein: CASSIRAGVTEAFF
J gene: TRBJ2-3; clone size: NA; D gene: TRBD2; V gene: TRBV25-1; CDR3 DNA: TGTGCCAGCAGTTCAGGAGGGACTAGTTTTTATACGCAGTATTTT; CDR3 protein: CASSSGGTSFYTQYF
J gene: TRBJ1-4; clone size: NA; D gene: NA; V gene: TRBV6-2/TRBV6-3; CDR3 DNA: TGTGCCAGCAGTAGCAGGGGAACTAATGAAAAACTGTTTTTT; CDR3 protein: CASSSRGTNEKLFF